The 8 T cell receptor beta chains in this list originate from one sample, sequenced in a study of glioma-infiltrating T cells. Amplification of TCR alpha and beta CDR3 regions from RNA used iRepertoire nested multiplex PCR. TCRdb called the multiplex PCR reads again in MiXCR, with one record for every CDR3 protein. The data show 100,000 to 150,000 distinct CDR3 sequences, around 23% seen once. What was sequenced was glioma tissue, nonneoplastic brain tissue, or PBMCs (not recorded which). These receptors were obtained from a human donor with low-grade glioma or glioblastoma, undergoing nonglioma brain surgery, or in good health (not recorded which).

On this clonotype itself: It may be a read error: a sequence one base away is much more abundant. The CDR3 ends on some other residue instead of the conserved phenylalanine or tryptophan, so this is likely a read error. The chain is built from TRBV20-1 and TRBJ2-3; 9 nucleotides line up with TRBD1. The V gene's germline CDR1 is DFQATT and CDR2 SNEGSKA (reference sequence). CDR3 length: 15 amino acids. The trim removed 2 bases at V and 5 bases at J, leaving 8 bases unmatched. CDR3 amino acids: CSARLGRQGVDTQYL. The CDR3 DNA is TGCAGTGCTAGACTAGGGAGACAGGGGGTAGATACGCAGTATCTT.

This rearrangement joins TRBV7-3 to TRBJ2-2, with 9 bases aligning to TRBD1. Looked up from germline, CDR1 is SGHTA and CDR2 is FQGTGA. CDR3 length equals 16 residues. Trimming removed 5 bases from V and 6 bases from J; junction bases left unmatched: 10. CDR3 residues: CASSAQTGGSPGELFF. CDR3 nucleotides: TGTGCCAGCAGCGCCCAGACAGGGGGGTCACCCGGGGAGCTGTTTTTT.

The chain has TRBV29-1 and TRBJ2-4, with D hard to call. The germline V gene encodes CDR1 SQVTM and CDR2 ANQGSEA. Trimming took 7 bases from V and 6 from J, leaving 25 bases between them. This CDR3 region has 16 residues. The CDR3 nucleotides are TGCAGCGCCACAGCTATGGCAAAGAAGGGTATAAACATTCAGTACTTC. Its protein product is CSATAMAKKGINIQYF.

The rearrangement joins TRBV6-2 or TRBV6-3 to TRBJ1-1; D possibly corresponds to TRBD1 (5 bases). CDR1 is MNHEY, CDR2 SVGEGT, per germline. This CDR3 spans 15 amino acids. V gave up 6 bases and J gave up 4 bases, with 18 bases separating them. The CDR3 sequence is CASRGTGKMSTEAFF. CDR3 in DNA: TGTGCCAGCAGAGGGACGGGGAAGATGAGCACTGAAGCTTTCTTT.

The V and J genes are TRBV5-8 and TRBJ2-7; D not certain. Germline V lookup: CDR1 SGHTS, CDR2 YDEGEE. CDR3 length equals 11 residues. V dropped 1 base and J dropped 5 bases, with 4 bases sitting between them. CDR3 region: CASSLRDEQYV. The DNA for the CDR3 is TGTGCCAGCAGCTTGCGGGACGAGCAGTACGTC.

The chain couples TRBV27 to TRBJ2-2; D unclear. V lost 6 bases, J lost 0 bases, and 8 bases lay in between. Germline V gives CDR1 MNHEY, CDR2 SMNVEV (reference sequence). CDR3 length: 14 residues. The CDR3 DNA sequence: TGTGCCAGCAGAAGGCGGTCGAACACCGGGGAGCTGTTTTTT. Translating it yields CASRRRSNTGELFF.

This clonotype was seen only a few times. The chain has TRBV24-1 and TRBJ2-1, with D perhaps matching TRBD1 (5 bases). The V gene lost 8 bases and the J gene lost 9 bases, with 22 bases spanning the gap. The CDR3 has 15 residues. Looked up from germline, CDR1 is KGHDR and CDR2 is SFDVKD. The CDR3 DNA follows: TGTGCCACCAATGACCAGGGAAGCAGCCGTGGTGAGCAGTTCTTC. It codes for CATNDQGSSRGEQFF.

Here the CDR3 DNA reads TGTGCCAGCAGAGCGCGGGGCATAAGCACAGATACGCAGTATTTT. This sequence encodes CASRARGISTDTQYF. The chain recombines TRBV2 with TRBJ2-3; D possibly corresponds to TRBD2 (6 bases). This CDR3 is 15 amino acids long. Germline V gene data show CDR1 as SNHLY and CDR2 as FYNNEI. Trimming shortened V by 6 bases and J by 0 bases, and 13 bases separated the two germline ends. The full variable domain, in which reference TRBV2 and TRBJ2-3 provide the parts outside the CDR3, is EPEVTQTPSHQVTQMGQEVILRCVPISNHLYFYWYRQILGQKVEFLVSFYNNEISEKSEIFDDQFSVERPDGSNFTLKIRSTKLEDSAMYFCASRARGISTDTQYFGPGTRLTVL.